These 25 T cell receptor beta chains were sequenced from one sample in a study of OX40 agonist ivuxolimab in advanced cancers. The assay was immunoSEQ multiplex PCR, and TCRdb's table has in-frame clones only and misses some. The data show some 64,000 clones, 85% to 95% seen once. Sample: CD4+ or CD8+ T cells sorted from blood, taken in a trial of the OX40 agonist ivuxolimab. The receptors were sampled from an adult with an advanced solid tumor such as melanoma, head and neck, liver or kidney cancer.

The chain recombines TRBV2 with TRBJ2-7; TRBD1 matches 7 bases. The CDR3 has 15 amino acids. Per germline, CDR1 SNHLY and CDR2 FYNNEI. The junction had 7 bases not matched to a gene; V was cut back by 5 bases and J by 0 bases. CDR3 protein: CASSHPGTASYEQYF. The CDR3 bases are TGTGCCAGCAGTCACCCCGGGACAGCCTCCTACGAGCAGTACTTC.

V usage is TRBV28 and J usage is TRBJ1-4, with D possibly being TRBD1 (6 bases). Between the trimmed V and J ends, which lost 9 bases and 3 bases, there was a span of 14 bases. Germline assignment: CDR1 MDHEN and CDR2 SYDVKM. CDR3 length equals 14 residues. This CDR3 reads CASTTGSSNEKLFF. Here the CDR3 DNA reads TGTGCCAGTACCACAGGGAGTTCTAATGAAAAACTGTTTTTT.

This clone was seen a handful of times. V and J are TRBV2 and TRBJ1-5, with D hard to call. The V end was cut by 4 bases, the J end by 2 bases, with 12 bases between. The CDR3 extends over 15 amino acids. Germline V gene lookup returns CDR1 SNHLY and CDR2 FYNNEI. The CDR3 DNA is TGTGCCAGCAGTGCCGCGGGGATTGGCAATCAGCCCCAGCATTTT. Amino acids: CASSAAGIGNQPQHF. The whole variable domain, filled in from reference TRBV2 and TRBJ1-5, reads EPEVTQTPSHQVTQMGQEVILRCVPISNHLYFYWYRQILGQKVEFLVSFYNNEISEKSEIFDDQFSVERPDGSNFTLKIRSTKLEDSAMYFCASSAAGIGNQPQHFGDGTRLSIL.

The chain employs TRBV2 and TRBJ2-1; 9 bases fit TRBD2. The CDR3 sequence is 14 residues long. Per the germline V gene, CDR1 is SNHLY and CDR2 is FYNNEI. CDR3 bases: TGTGCTCTGGTAGCGGGAGTATCCTACAATGAGCAGTTCTTC. This gives the protein CALVAGVSYNEQFF.

This sequence joins TRBV5-8 and TRBJ2-3; TRBD1 matches at 9 bases. CDR1 is SGHTS and CDR2 is YDEGEE in the germline V gene. Trimming cost V 4 bases and J 0 bases; bases outside gene matches: 12. The CDR3 has 18 amino acids. The CDR3 nucleotides are TGTGCCAGCAGCACACGGCGTCGGGGACAGGGTAGCACAGATACGCAGTATTTT. This gives the protein CASSTRRRGQGSTDTQYF.

The chain recombines TRBV4-1 with TRBJ2-1; 11 nucleotides align to TRBD2. The V segment lost 3 bases and the J segment 5 bases; nucleotides outside the gene matches: 0. The CDR3 has 14 amino acids. Germline CDR1 MGHRA, CDR2 YSYEKL. CDR3 protein: CASSQTSGDNEQFF. In DNA, the CDR3 is TGCGCCAGCAGCCAGACTAGCGGGGACAATGAGCAGTTCTTC.

The J gene is TRBJ1-5, the V gene TRBV27, with D possibly TRBD1 on 5 matching bases. CDR3 length: 14 amino acids. Germline V gene data show CDR1 as MNHEY and CDR2 as SMNVEV (reference sequence). With 6 bases removed from V and 3 bases from J, the gap between germline ends came to 12 bases. CDR3 coding DNA: TGTGCCAGCAGCGCCGGGGGACTCAATCAGCCCCAGCATTTT. Encoded protein: CASSAGGLNQPQHF.

The chain has TRBV27 and TRBJ2-1, with TRBD2 matching 8 bases. Trimming removed 3 bases from V and 6 bases from J; junction bases left unmatched: 7. This CDR3 comprises 15 residues. Germline CDR1 reads MNHEY; CDR2 reads SMNVEV (reference sequence). DNA for the CDR3: TGTGCCAGCAGTTTGAGTGCGGGAGGAGTCAATGAGCAGTTCTTC. Translating it yields CASSLSAGGVNEQFF.

V and J are TRBV4-1 and TRBJ2-7, with D possibly TRBD2 on 5 matching bases. The CDR3 sequence is 17 residues long. V dropped 1 base and J dropped 0 bases, with 16 bases sitting between them. Per germline, CDR1 MGHRA and CDR2 YSYEKL. In nucleotides, the CDR3 is TGCGCCAGCAGCCAAGTAATGAGCGGACCTAACTCCTACGAGCAGTACTTC. Translated, it gives CASSQVMSGPNSYEQYF.

The chain combines TRBV28 with TRBJ2-1; TRBD2 matches 10 bases. With V trimmed by 5 bases and J by 7 bases, 14 bases remained unmatched. The CDR3 is 17 residues long. Per germline, CDR1 MDHEN and CDR2 SYDVKM. CDR3 region: CASSRSPASGSGNEQFF. For the CDR3, the DNA is TGTGCCAGCAGTCGCTCCCCGGCTAGCGGGAGTGGAAATGAGCAGTTCTTC. Supplemented by reference TRBV28 and TRBJ2-1, the full variable domain reads DVKVTQSSRYLVKRTGEKVFLECVQDMDHENMFWYRQDPGLGLRLIYFSYDVKMKEKGDIPEGYSVSREKKERFSLILESASTNQTSMYLCASSRSPASGSGNEQFFGPGTRLTVL.

The gene calls are TRBV25-1 and TRBJ2-5, with D possibly matching TRBD1 (7 bases). V was pared by 6 bases and J by 8 bases, with 25 bases between. Germline CDR1 MGHDK, CDR2 SYGVNS. This CDR3 comprises 16 residues. CDR3 residues: CASSLGGGALSRTQYF. Written as DNA, the CDR3 is TGTGCCAGCAGCCTAGGGGGCGGGGCTCTTTCGAGAACCCAGTACTTC.

V and J are TRBV29-1 and TRBJ1-3; tentatively, D is TRBD1 (5 bases). The V and J ends lost 5 bases and 2 bases respectively, with 7 bases between them. The CDR3 runs to 12 residues. Germline CDR1 is SQVTM and CDR2 is ANQGSEA. The CDR3 loop reads CSVTGTGNTIYF. The CDR3 nucleotides are TGCAGCGTTACAGGCACTGGAAACACCATATATTTT.

The chain couples TRBV7-9 to TRBJ2-3; the D gene is possibly TRBD2 (5 bases). Trimming took 5 bases from V and 3 from J, leaving 15 bases between them. The CDR3 extends over 15 amino acids. Germline CDR1 and CDR2: SEHNR and FQNEAQ (reference sequence). The DNA of the CDR3 is TGTGCCAGCAGCCCTCGGGATCACCCAACAGATACGCAGTATTTT. As protein: CASSPRDHPTDTQYF.

This clone was counted between two and nine times. The rearrangement joins TRBV7-9 to TRBJ2-7; the D call may be TRBD1 or TRBD2 (7 bases each). In germline, CDR1 is SEHNR, CDR2 FQNEAQ (reference sequence). V gave up 5 bases and J gave up 2 bases, with 13 bases separating them. This CDR3 is built from 14 residues. This CDR3 is CASSPTGRAYEQYF. The CDR3 bases are TGTGCCAGCAGCCCGACAGGGAGGGCCTACGAGCAGTACTTC.

The genes are TRBV15 and TRBJ1-1; tentative D call: TRBD1 (5 bases). The CDR3 has 14 residues. Deletions cut 4 bases from V and 2 bases from J, with 11 bases between. Germline V CDR1 and CDR2: LNHNV, YYDKDF (reference sequence). CDR3 protein: CATSTGTSNTEAFF. The CDR3, as DNA: TGTGCCACCAGCACCGGGACCTCTAACACTGAAGCTTTCTTT.

V is TRBV2 and J is TRBJ1-5, with D perhaps TRBD1 (6 bases). V lost 4 bases, J lost 7 bases, and 17 bases lay in between. CDR1 and CDR2 (germline): SNHLY, FYNNEI. This CDR3 contains 15 residues. CDR3 sequence reads: CASSGRTGSGQPQHF. DNA for the CDR3: TGTGCCAGCAGTGGACGCACAGGGTCGGGACAGCCCCAGCATTTT.

This chain links TRBV30 with TRBJ2-7, with 7 bases lining up with TRBD2. The germline V gene has CDR1 GTSNPN and CDR2 SVGIG (reference sequence). The CDR3 is 14 residues long. V gave up 0 bases and J gave up 2 bases; unmatched junction bases: 4. CDR3 DNA: TGTGCCTGGAGTGTATGGGACTATCCCTACGAGCAGTACTTC. It codes for CAWSVWDYPYEQYF.

The rearrangement links TRBV5-4 to TRBJ2-4, with 12 bases lining up with TRBD2. Unmatched junction bases numbered 3, after V lost 0 bases and J lost 5 bases. This CDR3 contains 16 residues. CDR1 and CDR2 (germline): SGHNT, YYREEE (reference sequence). The CDR3 protein is CASSLAASGRENIQYF. The CDR3 DNA sequence: TGTGCCAGCAGCTTGGCGGCTAGCGGGAGGGAAAACATTCAGTACTTC.

The V and J genes are TRBV28 and TRBJ2-1; D possibly matches TRBD1 or TRBD2 (5 bases each). The germline V gene has CDR1 MDHEN and CDR2 SYDVKM. V lost 3 bases and J 5 bases, leaving 11 bases between the germline ends. The CDR3 consists of 14 residues. This CDR3 reads CASSFGTKDNEQFF. DNA for the CDR3: TGTGCCAGCAGTTTCGGGACGAAAGACAATGAGCAGTTCTTC.

The chain is built from TRBV30 and TRBJ2-3, with D uncertain. The CDR3 totals 11 residues. Germline V gene lookup returns CDR1 GTSNPN and CDR2 SVGIG (reference sequence). The V end was cut by 1 base, the J end by 4 bases, with 3 bases between. The CDR3 DNA sequence: TGTGCCTGGAGTGGACCAGATACGCAGTATTTT. This translates into CAWSGPDTQYF.

The rearrangement uses TRBV5-1 and TRBJ2-1; TRBD2 matches 10 bases. The CDR3 is made up of 15 amino acids. The V segment lost 5 bases and the J segment 9 bases; nucleotides outside the gene matches: 11. CDR1 is SGHRS, CDR2 YFSETQ, per germline. The CDR3 coding sequence is TGCGCCAGCAGAGAGGCTAGCGGGAGCCCGGGTGAGCAGTTCTTC. Encoded protein: CASREASGSPGEQFF.

V gene TRBV9 combines with J gene TRBJ1-4; D not certain. V lost 4 bases and J lost 0, with 7 bases in between. Germline CDR1 is SGDLS and CDR2 is YYNGEE. The CDR3 spans 14 residues. CDR3 DNA: TGTGCCAGCAGCACCCAGGCAACTAATGAAAAACTGTTTTTT. Encoded protein: CASSTQATNEKLFF. Full variable domain (missing parts from reference TRBV9 and TRBJ1-4): DSGVTQTPKHLITATGQRVTLRCSPRSGDLSVYWYQQSLDQGLQFLIQYYNGEERAKGNILERFSAQQFPDLHSELNLSSLELGDSALYFCASSTQATNEKLFFGSGTQLSVL.

The gene calls are TRBV5-1 and TRBJ2-1; D is undetermined. CDR3 size: 13 residues. V was shortened by 1 base and J by 4 bases, with 6 bases between the two germline ends. Germline V gene sequence: CDR1 SGHRS, CDR2 YFSETQ. The CDR3 region is CASSLNSYNEQFF. DNA for the CDR3: TGCGCCAGCAGCTTGAACTCTTACAATGAGCAGTTCTTC.

This clone appeared a few times. This rearrangement joins TRBV28 to TRBJ2-1; 7 positions match TRBD1. The V gene's germline CDR1 is MDHEN and CDR2 SYDVKM. There are 12 residues in the CDR3. The J segment lost 9 bases and the V segment lost 5 bases, leaving 4 bases of the junction unmatched. CDR3 DNA sequence: TGTGCCAGCAGTGAGGGGGCCGGTGAGCAGTTCTTC. Its protein product is CASSEGAGEQFF.

This sequence joins TRBV5-8 and TRBJ2-1; possibly TRBD2 for D (6 bases). The V and J ends lost 4 bases and 5 bases respectively, with 22 bases between them. The length of the CDR3 is 17 residues. The germline gives CDR1 SGHTS, CDR2 YDEGEE. As DNA, the CDR3 is TGTGCCAGCAGCCCGCGCCCGTCCTGGGGGGACCACAATGAGCAGTTCTTC. Protein sequence: CASSPRPSWGDHNEQFF.